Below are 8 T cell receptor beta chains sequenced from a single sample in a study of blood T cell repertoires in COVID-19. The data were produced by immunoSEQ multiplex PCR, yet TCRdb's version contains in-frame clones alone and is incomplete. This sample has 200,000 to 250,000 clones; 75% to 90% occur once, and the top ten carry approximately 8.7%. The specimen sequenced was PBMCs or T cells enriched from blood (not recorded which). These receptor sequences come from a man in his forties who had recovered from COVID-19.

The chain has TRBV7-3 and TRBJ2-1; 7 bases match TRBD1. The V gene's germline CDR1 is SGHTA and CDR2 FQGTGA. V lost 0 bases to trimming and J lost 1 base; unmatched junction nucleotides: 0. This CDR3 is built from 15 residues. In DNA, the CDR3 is TGTGCCAGCAGCTTAACGGACAGGTCCTACAATGAGCAGTTCTTC. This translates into CASSLTDRSYNEQFF.

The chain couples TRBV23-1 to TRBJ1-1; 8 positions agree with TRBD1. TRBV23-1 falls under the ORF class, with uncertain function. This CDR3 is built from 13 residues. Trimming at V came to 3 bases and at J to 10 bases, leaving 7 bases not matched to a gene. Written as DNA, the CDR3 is TGCGCCAGCAGTCACCTACAGGGGGGTAGAGCTTTCTTT. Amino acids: CASSHLQGGRAFF.

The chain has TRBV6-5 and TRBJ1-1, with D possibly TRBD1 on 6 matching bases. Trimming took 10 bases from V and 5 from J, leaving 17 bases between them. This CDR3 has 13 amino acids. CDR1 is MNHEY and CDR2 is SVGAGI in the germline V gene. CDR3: CATSGTRETEAFF. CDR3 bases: TGTGCCACTTCCGGGACACGCGAAACTGAAGCTTTCTTT.

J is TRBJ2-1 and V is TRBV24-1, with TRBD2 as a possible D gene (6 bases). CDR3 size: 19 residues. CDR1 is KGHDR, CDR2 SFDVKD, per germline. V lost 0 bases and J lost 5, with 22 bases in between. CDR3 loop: CATSDLGGALATSNNEQFF. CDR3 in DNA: TGTGCCACCAGTGATTTGGGAGGAGCGCTAGCGACTTCAAACAATGAGCAGTTCTTC.

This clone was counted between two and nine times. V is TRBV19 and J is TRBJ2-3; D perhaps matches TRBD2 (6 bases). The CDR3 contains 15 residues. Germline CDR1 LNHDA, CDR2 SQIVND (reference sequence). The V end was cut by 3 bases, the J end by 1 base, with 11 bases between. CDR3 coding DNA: TGTGCCAGTAGTATCGGGCGGGACCGCACAGATACGCAGTATTTT. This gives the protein CASSIGRDRTDTQYF.

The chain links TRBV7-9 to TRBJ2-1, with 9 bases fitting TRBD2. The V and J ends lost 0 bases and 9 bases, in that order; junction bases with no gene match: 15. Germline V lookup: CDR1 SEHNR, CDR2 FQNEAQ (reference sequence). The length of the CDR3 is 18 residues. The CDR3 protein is CASSLAEIGPSGGPEQFF. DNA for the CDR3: TGTGCCAGCAGCTTAGCGGAAATAGGGCCCAGCGGGGGGCCTGAGCAGTTCTTC.

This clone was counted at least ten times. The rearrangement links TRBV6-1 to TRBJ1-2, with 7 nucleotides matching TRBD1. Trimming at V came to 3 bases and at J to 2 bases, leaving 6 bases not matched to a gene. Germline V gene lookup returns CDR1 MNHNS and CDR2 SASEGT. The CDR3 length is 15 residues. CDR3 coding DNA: TGTGCCAGCAGTGATACAGGGGTCTGGAACTATGGCTACACCTTC. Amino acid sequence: CASSDTGVWNYGYTF.

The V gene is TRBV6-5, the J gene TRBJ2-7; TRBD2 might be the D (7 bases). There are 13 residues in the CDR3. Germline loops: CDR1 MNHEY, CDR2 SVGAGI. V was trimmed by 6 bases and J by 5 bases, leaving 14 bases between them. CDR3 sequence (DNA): TGTGCCAGCAGGGTGGGGGGGCTCGACGAGCAGTACTTC. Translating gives CASRVGGLDEQYF.